This TCR beta chain was documented in a study of early T cells in non-severe SARS-CoV-2 infection. Individual cDNA molecules were tagged with unique molecular identifiers. MiXCR, run by TCRdb on the 5' RACE reads, gives a single entry per CDR3 protein. The repertoire has tens of thousands of distinct CDR3 sequences, 7% to 10% of them found once; the top ten carry around 4.4%. This CDR3 region has 16 residues. Germline values: CDR1 SNHLY, CDR2 FYNNEI. Trimming stripped 5 bases from V and 0 bases from J, with 11 bases between. Details on this clonotype: A read error may explain this, as a much larger clone is one base away.

The genes are TRBV2 and TRBJ2-6; D may be TRBD1 (5 bases). The sequenced material came from whole blood. The receptor was isolated from an adult who was a healthcare worker with PCR-confirmed SARS-CoV-2 infection or an uninfected control (not recorded which). This CDR3 is CASSSRTSSGANVLTF. The DNA for the CDR3 is TGTGCCAGCAGTTCCCGGACAAGCTCTGGGGCCAACGTCCTGACTTTC.